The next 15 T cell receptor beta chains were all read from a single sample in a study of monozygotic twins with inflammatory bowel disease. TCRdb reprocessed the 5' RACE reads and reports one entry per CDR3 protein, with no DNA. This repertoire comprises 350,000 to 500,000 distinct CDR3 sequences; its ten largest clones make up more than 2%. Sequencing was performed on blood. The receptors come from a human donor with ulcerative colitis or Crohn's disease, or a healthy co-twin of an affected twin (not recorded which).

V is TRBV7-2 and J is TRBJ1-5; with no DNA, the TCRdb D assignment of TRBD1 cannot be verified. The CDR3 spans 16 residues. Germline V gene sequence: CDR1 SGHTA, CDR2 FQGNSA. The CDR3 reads CASSSTGGPSNQPQHF. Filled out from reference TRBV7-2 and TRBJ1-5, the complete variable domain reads GAGVSQSPSNKVTEKGKDVELRCDPISGHTALYWYRQSLGQGLEFLIYFQGNSAPDKSGLPSDRFSAERTGGSVSTLTIQRTQQEDSAVYLCASSSTGGPSNQPQHFGDGTRLSIL.

CDR3 residues: CASRTDRLKGYTF. The chain is built from TRBV6-5 and TRBJ1-2; TCRdb picks TRBD1, but there is no DNA to check that call. Germline CDR1 and CDR2: MNHEY and SVGAGI. The CDR3 runs 13 residues.

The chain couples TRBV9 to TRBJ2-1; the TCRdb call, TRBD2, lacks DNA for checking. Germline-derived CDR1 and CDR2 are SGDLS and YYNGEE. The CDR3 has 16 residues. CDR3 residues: CASSIETSGSYNEQFF.

CDR3 amino acids: CASMLAGGPKTQYF. The chain joins TRBV12-3 or TRBV12-4 to TRBJ2-5; TCRdb picks TRBD2, but there is no DNA to check that call. The CDR3 is made up of 14 amino acids.

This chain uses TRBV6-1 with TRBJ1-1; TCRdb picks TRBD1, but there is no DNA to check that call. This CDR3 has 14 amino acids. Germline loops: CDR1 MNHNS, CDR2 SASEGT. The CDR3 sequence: CASTTKGGITEAFF.

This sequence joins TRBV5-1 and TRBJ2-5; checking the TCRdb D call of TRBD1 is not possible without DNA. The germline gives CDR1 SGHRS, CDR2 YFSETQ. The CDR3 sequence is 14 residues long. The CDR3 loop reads CASSLEGARETQYF.

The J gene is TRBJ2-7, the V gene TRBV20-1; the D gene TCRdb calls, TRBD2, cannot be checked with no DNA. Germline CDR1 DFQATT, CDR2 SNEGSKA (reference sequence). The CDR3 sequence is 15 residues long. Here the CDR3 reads CSTSGLAGGSYEQYF.

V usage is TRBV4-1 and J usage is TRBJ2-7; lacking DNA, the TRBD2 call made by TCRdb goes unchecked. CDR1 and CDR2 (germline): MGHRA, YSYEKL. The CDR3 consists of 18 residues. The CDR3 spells CASSLTPGLAGNSYEQYF.

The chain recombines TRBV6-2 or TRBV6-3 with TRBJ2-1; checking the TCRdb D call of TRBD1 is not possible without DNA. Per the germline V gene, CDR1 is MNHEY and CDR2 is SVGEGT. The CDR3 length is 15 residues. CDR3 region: CASQSGPLSTNEQFF.

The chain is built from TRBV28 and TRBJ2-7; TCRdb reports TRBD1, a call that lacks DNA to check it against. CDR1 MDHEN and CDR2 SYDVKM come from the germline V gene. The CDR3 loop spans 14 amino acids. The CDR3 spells CASSLMDRGSEQYF.

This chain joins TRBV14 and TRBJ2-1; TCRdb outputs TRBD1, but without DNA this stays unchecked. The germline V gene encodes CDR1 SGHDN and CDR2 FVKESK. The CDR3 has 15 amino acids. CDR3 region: CASSPVQSRYNEQFF.

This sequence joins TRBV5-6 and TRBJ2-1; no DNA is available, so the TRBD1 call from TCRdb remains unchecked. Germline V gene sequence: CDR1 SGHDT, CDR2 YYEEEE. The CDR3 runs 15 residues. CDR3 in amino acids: CASTSWGASYNEQFF.

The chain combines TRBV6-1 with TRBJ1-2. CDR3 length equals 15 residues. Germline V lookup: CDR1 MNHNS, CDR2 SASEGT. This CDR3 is CASSELTNTVYGYTF.

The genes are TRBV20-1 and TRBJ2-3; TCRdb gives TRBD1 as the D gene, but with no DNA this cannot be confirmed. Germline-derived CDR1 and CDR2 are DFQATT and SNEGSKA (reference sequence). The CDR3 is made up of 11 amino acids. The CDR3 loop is CSAEGADTQYF.

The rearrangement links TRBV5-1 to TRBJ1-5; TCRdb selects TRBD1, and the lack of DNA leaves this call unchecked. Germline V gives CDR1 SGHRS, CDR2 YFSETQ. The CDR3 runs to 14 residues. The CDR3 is CASSSTGENQPQHF.